This TCR beta chain was identified during a study of T cells in Graves' hyperthyroidism and ophthalmopathy. Whole-study context: At initial diagnosis, before any treatment had begun, peripheral blood was obtained.

The authors took PBMCs from 8 to 10 ml fresh peripheral blood. Amplified regions were TCR beta CDR3 sequences from RNA transcripts. The HTBI primer set was used in a first-round RT-PCR of the TCR CDR3. TCRdb processed the multiplex PCR reads anew with MiXCR; each CDR3 protein has one entry. The data hold about 320,000 distinct CDR3 sequences, with over 15% observed a single time. The germline V gene has CDR1 SGHDT and CDR2 YYEEEE. Trimming removed 2 bases at V and 0 bases at J, with 9 bases between. The CDR3 totals 15 residues. This clonotype has ten or more counts. What it binds is not known. General study findings and limits: The model's output predicted ophthalmopathy at a median of roughly 6 months prior to onset. A 13 V-J model separated ophthalmopathy from stable hyperthyroidism.

V is TRBV5-6 and J is TRBJ2-1, with D unclear. Sequencing was carried out using blood. The receptor's source is a man under 40 with Graves' hyperthyroidism. CDR3 in DNA: TGTGCCAGCAGCTTATCCCTGACCTCCTACAATGAGCAGTTCTTC. It is translated as CASSLSLTSYNEQFF.